The sequence of this T cell receptor (beta chain) was determined in a study of technical replicates of blood from a handful of donors. Generated by immunoSEQ multiplex PCR, the TCRdb table keeps only in-frame clones and is missing some. Among about 70,000 clones listed, 94% were seen once. This clone was picked up one time. Trimming removed 1 base at V and 1 base at J, with 8 bases between. Germline CDR1 is SGHRS and CDR2 is YFSETQ. CDR3 length equals 14 residues. Sequencing input: T cells isolated from PBMCs. The chain employs TRBV5-1 and TRBJ1-1; unclear D gene. The TCR originated in a human donor in good health. Here the CDR3 reads CASSLYRWNTEAFF. The CDR3 DNA reads as TGCGCCAGCAGCTTGTATCGGTGGAACACTGAAGCTTTCTTT. Combining the CDR3 with reference TRBV5-1 and TRBJ1-1 gives the whole variable domain KAGVTQTPRYLIKTRGQQVTLSCSPISGHRSVSWYQQTPGQGLQFLFEYFSETQRNKGNFPGRFSGRQFSNSRSEMNVSTLELGDSALYLCASSLYRWNTEAFFGQGTRLTVV.